Following are 26 T cell receptor beta chains from one sample sequenced in a study of monozygotic twins with inflammatory bowel disease. With the 5' RACE reads reprocessed, TCRdb shows one record per CDR3 protein and no DNA. The sample has 210,000 or so distinct CDR3 sequences. Sequencing input: blood. These receptors came from a human donor with ulcerative colitis or Crohn's disease, or a healthy co-twin of an affected twin (not recorded which).

The chain uses TRBV5-8 and TRBJ1-1. There are 11 residues in the CDR3. Germline V gene data show CDR1 as SGHTS and CDR2 as YDEGEE. CDR3 sequence reads: CASSRRAHAFF.

This chain uses TRBV12-3 or TRBV12-4 with TRBJ1-4; TCRdb names TRBD1, which stays unverified in the absence of DNA. The CDR3 totals 14 residues. CDR3 in amino acids: CASSRQGFGEKLFF.

This chain connects TRBV4-2 to TRBJ1-2. This CDR3 has 18 amino acids. Germline V gene lookup returns CDR1 LGHNA and CDR2 YNFKEQ. The CDR3 reads CASSQERWQVLANYGYTF.

This chain uses TRBV5-6 with TRBJ2-5. CDR1 and CDR2 from the germline V gene are SGHDT and YYEEEE. The CDR3 is 14 amino acids. CDR3 region: CASSLDFPQETQYF. The full variable domain, rest sourced from reference TRBV5-6 and TRBJ2-5, is DAGVTQSPTHLIKTRGQQVTLRCSPKSGHDTVSWYQQALGQGPQFIFQYYEEEERQRGNFPDRFSGHQFPNYSSELNVNALLLGDSALYLCASSLDFPQETQYFGPGTRLLVL.

This chain connects TRBV20-1 to TRBJ2-7; TCRdb gives TRBD1 as the D gene, but with no DNA this cannot be confirmed. In germline, CDR1 is DFQATT, CDR2 SNEGSKA (reference sequence). This CDR3 region has 16 residues. The chain's CDR3 is CSAREVGASGPYEQYF.

The gene calls are TRBV12-3 or TRBV12-4 and TRBJ2-2. This CDR3 has 14 residues. The CDR3: CASRFRGNTGELFF.

This chain links TRBV20-1 with TRBJ1-1. The length of the CDR3 is 15 residues. CDR1 and CDR2 from the germline V gene are DFQATT and SNEGSKA (reference sequence). The CDR3 reads CSARDSGRGNTEAFF.

This CDR3 reads CASSPSTRGTTNEKLFF. The gene calls are TRBV4-1 and TRBJ1-4; TCRdb calls TRBD1, which cannot be checked without DNA. The CDR3 runs to 17 residues. In germline, CDR1 is MGHRA, CDR2 YSYEKL.

The chain employs TRBV13 and TRBJ2-7. Germline V gene lookup returns CDR1 PRHDT and CDR2 FYEKMQ (reference sequence). CDR3 size: 15 residues. The CDR3 reads CASSFRPGNAYEQYF.

The chain recombines TRBV19 with TRBJ2-7; absent DNA, TCRdb's TRBD2 call cannot be checked. Per the germline V gene, CDR1 is LNHDA and CDR2 is SQIVND (reference sequence). This CDR3 contains 15 residues. The CDR3 protein is CASSPGLAGVYEQYF.

The CDR3 here is CASSRLAGGETQYF. The chain employs TRBV7-2 and TRBJ2-5; TCRdb selects TRBD2, and the lack of DNA leaves this call unchecked. The germline V gene encodes CDR1 SGHTA and CDR2 FQGNSA. The CDR3 runs to 14 residues.

The V and J genes are TRBV20-1 and TRBJ1-1. Germline assignment: CDR1 DFQATT and CDR2 SNEGSKA (reference sequence). The CDR3 runs to 15 residues. CDR3 in amino acids: CSAPPEGHGNTEAFF.

The chain links TRBV4-1 to TRBJ1-3; TCRdb's assignment of TRBD1 cannot be checked, as there is no DNA. CDR3 length: 15 residues. From germline, CDR1 is MGHRA and CDR2 YSYEKL. The chain's CDR3 is CASSPDRGFGNTIYF.

CDR3 protein: CSVDSGTGSGYGYTF. J is TRBJ1-2 and V is TRBV29-1; TCRdb's assignment of TRBD1 cannot be checked, as there is no DNA. Germline CDR1 and CDR2: SQVTM and ANQGSEA. This CDR3 has 15 amino acids.

The rearrangement uses TRBV19 and TRBJ1-2; as DNA is missing, the TRBD1 call by TCRdb cannot be tested. The CDR3 covers 13 residues. Germline V gene lookup returns CDR1 LNHDA and CDR2 SQIVND (reference sequence). This CDR3 reads CASKRDGIYGYTF.

This rearrangement joins TRBV7-2 to TRBJ2-7; TCRdb picks TRBD2, but there is no DNA to check that call. The CDR3 covers 15 residues. Germline loops: CDR1 SGHTA, CDR2 FQGNSA. The CDR3 sequence: CASSFVAGSSYEQYF.

The J gene is TRBJ1-1, the V gene TRBV7-2; the D call from TCRdb, TRBD1, cannot be confirmed without DNA. Germline lookup yields CDR1 SGHTA and CDR2 FQGNSA. CDR3 length: 14 amino acids. The CDR3 sequence is CASSVRGGSTEAFF.

The rearrangement joins TRBV4-2 to TRBJ1-5; TCRdb lists TRBD1, though no DNA is available to test this call. CDR3 length equals 17 residues. Germline V gene data show CDR1 as LGHNA and CDR2 as YNFKEQ. The CDR3 is CASSPSFSGHLNQPQHF.

CDR3 sequence: CASSPGTSGYYEQYF. This chain connects TRBV12-3 or TRBV12-4 to TRBJ2-7; TCRdb returns TRBD2, unconfirmable since there is no DNA. The CDR3 sequence is 15 residues long.

The chain has TRBV6-5 and TRBJ2-3. The CDR3 contains 11 residues. Germline V gene lookup returns CDR1 MNHEY and CDR2 SVGAGI. The CDR3 loop reads CASHKGDTQYF.

The rearrangement uses TRBV4-3 and TRBJ2-1; TCRdb returns TRBD2, unconfirmable since there is no DNA. The CDR3 length is 19 residues. Germline V lookup: CDR1 LGHNA, CDR2 YSLEER. The CDR3 reads CASSQTSGSIRSSYNEQFF.

The V call is TRBV6-5, the J call TRBJ2-2; TCRdb's assignment of TRBD1 cannot be checked, as there is no DNA. Germline V gene data show CDR1 as MNHEY and CDR2 as SVGAGI. This CDR3 is 14 amino acids long. This CDR3 reads CASSSDSNTGELFF.

V usage is TRBV5-1 and J usage is TRBJ1-6; TCRdb proposes TRBD1, but this gene call is untestable without DNA. This CDR3 spans 14 amino acids. The germline gives CDR1 SGHRS, CDR2 YFSETQ. The CDR3 loop reads CASSPTGGNSPLHF.

The chain is built from TRBV18 and TRBJ2-3; the D call from TCRdb, TRBD2, cannot be confirmed without DNA. CDR1 is KGHSH and CDR2 is LQKENI in the germline V gene. The CDR3 length is 16 residues. The CDR3 region is CASSNQASGRTDTQYF.

The J gene is TRBJ2-7, the V gene TRBV14. The CDR3 covers 12 residues. CDR1 is SGHDN and CDR2 is FVKESK in the germline V gene. CDR3 residues: CASSQAGYEQYF.

This rearrangement joins TRBV6-1 to TRBJ1-5; lacking DNA, the TRBD1 call made by TCRdb goes unchecked. CDR1 is MNHNS and CDR2 is SASEGT in the germline V gene. The CDR3 covers 13 residues. CDR3 in amino acids: CASSDDRAQPQHF.